This TCR beta chain was found in a study of OX40 agonist ivuxolimab in advanced cancers. About the study: In three patients, partial responses were observed, one with hepatocellular carcinoma and two with cutaneous melanoma.

CDR1 and CDR2 (germline): SGHNT, YYREEE (reference sequence). V dropped 4 bases and J dropped 5 bases, with 15 bases sitting between them. The CDR3 spans 14 residues. Study conclusions and caveats: Still undetermined is the antigen specificity of the expanded peripheral T cells. Both blood CD4+ and CD8+ T cells showed clonal growth by week 6 at 0.1 to 3.0 mg/kg.

TCRdb's table, derived via immunoSEQ multiplex PCR, lists solely in-frame clones and lacks some. The profile shows about 48,000 clones, nearly 85% of them singletons. People who had autoimmune disease history or systemic immunosuppression were excluded. This clone was seen a handful of times. Its antigen is unidentified. The sequencing used CD4+ or CD8+ T cells sorted from blood, collected in a trial of the OX40 agonist ivuxolimab. The chain uses TRBV5-4 and TRBJ2-5; possible D gene TRBD1, 6 bases. This TCR came from an adult with an advanced solid tumor such as melanoma, head and neck, liver or kidney cancer. CDR3 coding DNA: TGTGCCAGCAGCACATCCACAGGGTCGGAGACCCAGTACTTC. This gives the protein CASSTSTGSETQYF.